The 28 T cell receptor beta chains below come from one sample, sequenced in a study of beta chain features in type 1 diabetes (dated by TCRdb to the late 2010s). To prepare the library, the immunoSEQ multiplex PCR assay was applied. The entire isolated RNA was reverse transcribed using the High Capacity cDNA Reverse Transcription Kit, and thus expressed TCRB transcripts were sequenced. Drawn from immuneACCESS, this table holds only the in-frame rearrangements with V and J called that TCRdb kept. Clones are partly lost; checked studies trace under half to an unresolved V gene and leave the rest unexplained. For this sample there are some 900,000 clones; 17% appear just once. 0.023% of the sample is taken by the ten largest. The sequenced sample consisted of naive CD4+ T cells from blood. This specimen's cell subset or site label, interpreted: true naive CD4+ T cells. These receptors were collected from a woman in her late teens or twenties in good health.

The chain couples TRBV19 to TRBJ1-2, with TRBD1 identical over 10 bases. Germline trimming cut 5 bases from V and 7 bases from J; bases unmatched to any gene: 1. Looked up from germline, CDR1 is LNHDA and CDR2 is SQIVND (reference sequence). The CDR3 length is 12 residues. CDR3 amino acids: CASSDRGPGYTF. In nucleotides, the CDR3 is TGTGCCAGTAGTGACAGGGGGCCTGGCTACACCTTC. The variable domain in full, completed from reference TRBV19 and TRBJ1-2, reads DGGITQSPKYLFRKEGQNVTLSCEQNLNHDAMYWYRQDPGQGLRLIYYSQIVNDFQKGDIAEGYSVSREKKESFPLTVTSAQKNPTAFYLCASSDRGPGYTFGSGTRLTVV.

This clone has a handful of counts. CDR3 bases: TGTGCCAGCAGCCATGTCACGGGACTAGCGGGAGACGGATCCTACGAGCAGTACTTC. Protein product: CASSHVTGLAGDGSYEQYF. This chain links TRBV28 with TRBJ2-7, with 14 nucleotides matching TRBD2. With 6 bases clipped from V and 1 base from J, the junction kept 14 bases outside the gene matches. CDR1 and CDR2 from the germline V gene are MDHEN and SYDVKM. The CDR3 is 19 amino acids.

This chain connects TRBV10-3 to TRBJ2-7; TRBD2 agrees at 7 bases. The CDR3 is 15 amino acids. The J segment lost 5 bases and the V segment lost 0 bases, leaving 7 bases of the junction unmatched. The germline CDR1 and CDR2 sequences are ENHRY and SYGVKD. In DNA, the CDR3 is TGTGCCATCAGTGAGTCGATAGGGGAGGGTGACGAGCAGTACTTC. This translates into CAISESIGEGDEQYF.

This clone has just a few counts. The rearrangement links TRBV10-3 to TRBJ2-6, with D tentatively TRBD1 or TRBD2 (5 bases each). The V gene's germline CDR1 is ENHRY and CDR2 SYGVKD. The CDR3 has 18 amino acids. V lost 6 bases, J lost 1 base, and 19 bases lay in between. The CDR3 is CAISRGQGPISGANVLTF. The CDR3 region has the DNA TGTGCCATCAGCCGCGGGCAGGGCCCAATTTCTGGGGCCAACGTCCTGACTTTC.

This chain links TRBV4-3 with TRBJ2-7, with a weak D call TRBD1 (6 bases). Germline V lookup: CDR1 LGHNA, CDR2 YSLEER. The CDR3 covers 13 residues. Trimming stripped 2 bases from V and 5 bases from J, with 10 bases between. CDR3 bases: TGCGCCAGCAGCCAACGCAGGGGCCACGAGCAGTACTTC. Translation gives CASSQRRGHEQYF.

The rearrangement joins TRBV19 to TRBJ1-1, with D perhaps TRBD1 (6 bases). V lost 7 bases to trimming and J lost 4 bases, with 13 bases between them. CDR3 size: 13 residues. The V gene's germline CDR1 is LNHDA and CDR2 SQIVND (reference sequence). CDR3 sequence (DNA): TGTGCCAGTACCGCAGACAGGAGCACTGAAGCTTTCTTT. Protein sequence: CASTADRSTEAFF.

This clone was counted a few times. The chain couples TRBV5-1 to TRBJ2-7, with D possibly being TRBD1 (5 bases). Germline-derived CDR1 and CDR2 are SGHRS and YFSETQ. This CDR3 has 14 residues. Trimming pared 3 bases from V and 6 bases from J, leaving 16 bases between. Here the CDR3 reads CASSSERGPLEQYF. In DNA form, the CDR3 reads TGCGCCAGCAGCTCGGAAAGGGGTCCCCTCGAGCAGTACTTC. Looking up the rest from reference TRBV5-1 and TRBJ2-7 gives the full variable domain: KAGVTQTPRYLIKTRGQQVTLSCSPISGHRSVSWYQQTPGQGLQFLFEYFSETQRNKGNFPGRFSGRQFSNSRSEMNVSTLELGDSALYLCASSSERGPLEQYFGPGTRLTVT.

J is TRBJ2-1 and V is TRBV27; TRBD1 might be the D (5 bases). There are 17 residues in the CDR3. The germline V gene has CDR1 MNHEY and CDR2 SMNVEV (reference sequence). The V end lost 2 bases, the J end lost 2 bases, and 16 bases lay between the germline ends. CDR3 sequence reads: CASSLLFLSRAYNEQFF. CDR3 sequence (DNA): TGTGCCAGCAGTTTACTGTTCCTAAGCAGGGCCTACAATGAGCAGTTCTTC.

This chain joins TRBV10-3 and TRBJ2-3; unclear D gene. The V and J ends lost 6 bases and 0 bases respectively, with 10 bases between them. This CDR3 spans 14 amino acids. Germline V gene lookup returns CDR1 ENHRY and CDR2 SYGVKD. In DNA form, the CDR3 reads TGTGCCATCAGCGACTCCGCTAGCACAGATACGCAGTATTTT. The encoded protein is CAISDSASTDTQYF.

CDR3 bases: TGCGCCAGCAGCCAAGATCTAGCGGGACCCGCGAACACCGGGGAGCTGTTTTTT. This encodes CASSQDLAGPANTGELFF. The rearrangement links TRBV4-3 to TRBJ2-2; the match to TRBD2 covers 9 bases. This CDR3 region has 18 residues. Germline V gene sequence: CDR1 LGHNA, CDR2 YSLEER. The V and J ends lost 0 bases and 0 bases, in that order; junction bases with no gene match: 5.

This chain links TRBV19 with TRBJ2-3, with 10 bases aligning to TRBD2. Germline loops: CDR1 LNHDA, CDR2 SQIVND (reference sequence). The CDR3 totals 14 residues. The ends lost 6 bases at V and 8 bases at J; junction bases unmatched: 8. The DNA of the CDR3 is TGTGCCAGTAGATCAGCGGGAGGGCCTGGTACGCAGTATTTT. This sequence encodes CASRSAGGPGTQYF.

The V gene is TRBV7-8, the J gene TRBJ1-5; possible D gene TRBD1, 5 bases. CDR3 size: 17 residues. CDR1 is SGHVS and CDR2 is FQNEAQ in the germline V gene. Trimming removed 5 bases from V and 4 bases from J, with 21 bases in between. The CDR3 reads CASSPERVPGENQPQHF. The CDR3 nucleotides are TGTGCCAGCAGCCCCGAGAGGGTTCCGGGGGAAAATCAGCCCCAGCATTTT.

In its sample, this clone was seen a few times. Different DNA sequences within this sample yield the same CDR3. The chain recombines TRBV7-3 with TRBJ2-1, with 11 bases that match TRBD2. The CDR3 runs 16 residues. The V and J ends lost 4 bases and 0 bases, in that order; junction bases with no gene match: 2. Per germline, CDR1 SGHTA and CDR2 FQGTGA. CDR3 in DNA: TGTGCCAGCAGCTCCGGGACTAGCGGCTCCTACAATGAGCAGTTCTTC. The encoded protein is CASSSGTSGSYNEQFF.

This clone was seen only a few times. The genes are TRBV7-9 and TRBJ2-5; a possible D gene is TRBD1 (7 bases). V gave up 5 bases and J gave up 1 base, with 11 bases separating them. Germline lookup yields CDR1 SEHNR and CDR2 FQNEAQ (reference sequence). The CDR3 consists of 14 residues. In DNA form, the CDR3 reads TGTGCCAGCAGCCCCCAGGGGGGCCAAGAGACCCAGTACTTC. As protein: CASSPQGGQETQYF.

This clone was found a few times. This chain uses TRBV29-1 with TRBJ2-5; tentatively, D is TRBD1 or TRBD2 (5 bases each). The V gene's germline CDR1 is SQVTM and CDR2 ANQGSEA. The CDR3 totals 14 residues. Between the trimmed V and J ends, which lost 7 bases and 5 bases, there was a span of 20 bases. The CDR3 here is CSAKTGTDHETQYF. The CDR3 DNA is TGCAGCGCGAAGACCGGGACCGATCATGAGACCCAGTACTTC.

This clone was found a few times. The CDR3 coding sequence is TGTGCCAGCAGTTTGGGGCAGGCACCAGGCCTATATGGCTACACCTTC. It encodes CASSLGQAPGLYGYTF. J is TRBJ1-2 and V is TRBV27; D is possibly TRBD1 (5 bases). CDR1 is MNHEY, CDR2 SMNVEV, per germline (reference sequence). The length of the CDR3 is 16 residues. V shed 3 bases and J shed 5 bases, with 19 bases lying between them.

The chain is built from TRBV5-1 and TRBJ2-2; 8 bases map to TRBD2. Germline CDR1 and CDR2: SGHRS and YFSETQ. This CDR3 region has 16 residues. Losses at the gene ends were 2 bases for V and 3 bases for J; bases not matched to a gene: 6. CDR3 residues: CASSFRTSSYTGELFF. CDR3 nucleotide sequence: TGCGCCAGCAGCTTCCGGACTAGCAGCTACACCGGGGAGCTGTTTTTT.

There are a few counts of this clone. This chain links TRBV29-1 with TRBJ2-1; D is unclear. V lost 0 bases and J 6 bases, leaving 12 bases between the germline ends. The CDR3 sequence is 14 residues long. Germline V gene sequence: CDR1 SQVTM, CDR2 ANQGSEA. DNA for the CDR3: TGCAGCGTTGAAGATTATCGGCCGCTCAATGAGCAGTTCTTC. It specifies CSVEDYRPLNEQFF.

There are a few counts of this clone. This CDR3 reads CASSPGRIGPQHF. CDR3 bases: TGTGCCAGCAGCCCGGGTCGAATTGGGCCCCAGCATTTT. The chain employs TRBV7-9 and TRBJ1-5; D is ambiguous. Germline CDR1 is SEHNR and CDR2 is FQNEAQ (reference sequence). There are 13 residues in the CDR3. The V and J ends lost 5 bases and 9 bases respectively, with 14 bases between them.

This clone was detected only a few times. J is TRBJ2-6 and V is TRBV27, with D unresolved. Trimming cost V 3 bases and J 6 bases, with 6 bases left between them. Germline V CDR1 and CDR2: MNHEY, SMNVEV (reference sequence). The CDR3 has 13 residues. CDR3 region: CASSFGEANVLTF. Here the CDR3 DNA reads TGTGCCAGCAGTTTTGGAGAGGCCAACGTCCTGACTTTC.

This chain uses TRBV18 with TRBJ2-3; D is unclear. V was shortened by 5 bases and J by 0 bases, with 6 bases between the two germline ends. The CDR3 spans 13 residues. Germline V gene sequence: CDR1 KGHSH, CDR2 LQKENI. CDR3 amino acids: CASSLISTDTQYF. CDR3 bases: TGTGCCAGCTCATTAATAAGCACAGATACGCAGTATTTT.

A single count supports this clone. The chain joins TRBV29-1 to TRBJ2-7; possibly TRBD2 for D (7 bases). Trimming pared 6 bases from V and 6 bases from J, leaving 21 bases between. In germline, CDR1 is SQVTM, CDR2 ANQGSEA. This CDR3 is 14 amino acids long. CDR3 in DNA: TGCAGCGTCCTTCGTGGTTTGAGGGGGGGCGAGCAGTACTTC. Residues: CSVLRGLRGGEQYF.

The chain couples TRBV4-2 to TRBJ1-4; D is perhaps TRBD1 (5 bases). This CDR3 is built from 15 residues. Germline lookup yields CDR1 LGHNA and CDR2 YNFKEQ. V was shortened by 3 bases and J by 7 bases, with 15 bases between the two germline ends. The CDR3 coding sequence is TGTGCCAGCAGCCATGAGGGGTCAGGCGCTGAAAAACTGTTTTTT. Translating it yields CASSHEGSGAEKLFF.

CDR3 DNA: TGTGCCAGCAGCTTAGTGAGGGGGCGAGTCACAGATACGCAGTATTTT. Its translation: CASSLVRGRVTDTQYF. The rearrangement joins TRBV7-8 to TRBJ2-3, with 7 bases identical to TRBD1. The CDR3 is made up of 16 amino acids. V was clipped by 1 base and J by 2 bases; unmatched bases: 6. Looked up from germline, CDR1 is SGHVS and CDR2 is FQNEAQ.

This clone has a handful of counts. The chain uses TRBV7-9 and TRBJ1-4; 9 bases line up with TRBD1. The CDR3 is made up of 18 amino acids. Germline CDR1 SEHNR, CDR2 FQNEAQ (reference sequence). The V and J ends lost 8 bases and 2 bases, in that order; junction bases with no gene match: 15. CDR3 residues: CASSPGQGFTLTNEKLFF. The CDR3 DNA follows: TGTGCCAGCTCCCCGGGACAGGGATTTACACTGACTAATGAAAAACTGTTTTTT.

The rearrangement uses TRBV10-3 and TRBJ1-3; D perhaps matches TRBD1 (5 bases). Trimming stripped 4 bases from V and 1 base from J, with 8 bases between. The germline CDR1 and CDR2 sequences are ENHRY and SYGVKD. This CDR3 region has 14 residues. CDR3 bases: TGTGCCATCAGTGCAAGGGGATCTGGAAACACCATATATTTT. As protein: CAISARGSGNTIYF.

Notes on this clone: Other DNA sequences in the same sample also yield this CDR3. The chain links TRBV18 to TRBJ2-1, with TRBD2 matching over 11 bases. Trimming cost V 4 bases and J 1 base; bases outside gene matches: 9. Germline assignment: CDR1 KGHSH and CDR2 LQKENI. The CDR3 spans 18 residues. The DNA for the CDR3 is TGTGCCAGCTCACTAAATGTTTGGACTAGCGGGTCCTACAATGAGCAGTTCTTC. This gives the protein CASSLNVWTSGSYNEQFF.

This clone turned up a few times. The chain joins TRBV27 to TRBJ2-1; 10 bases map to TRBD2. CDR1 is MNHEY and CDR2 is SMNVEV in the germline V gene (reference sequence). The CDR3 sequence is 15 residues long. The V gene end was trimmed by 2 bases and the J gene end by 7 bases; junction bases not matched to a gene: 5. The CDR3 protein is CASSLRLAGVNEQFF. The CDR3 nucleotides read TGTGCCAGCAGTTTACGGCTAGCGGGAGTGAATGAGCAGTTCTTC.